This T cell receptor (beta chain) appears in the sequencing data of a study of regulatory T cells in long-lasting Graves disease. Germline values: CDR1 MNHEY, CDR2 SMNVEV (reference sequence). Trimming took off 5 bases at V and 3 bases at J, with 16 bases between the two ends. The CDR3 runs to 15 residues. Combining iRepertoire HTBI primers with Arm-PCR of CDR3 regions, the authors built TCR beta libraries. In the source study's methods: Taken together, the samples had roughly 63 TRBV and 14 TRBJ segments identified. TCRdb itself ran the multiplex PCR reads through MiXCR, one entry per CDR3 protein. The V and J calls were determined by TCRdb, not by the authors. The sample lists roughly 350,000 distinct CDR3 sequences, 16% occurring once. As for time point: newly diagnosed GD, antithyroid drugs for less than 3 months. Construction of the TCR library relied on RNA isolated from PBMCs. This sample was shared with a second study, whose subject was T cells in Graves' hyperthyroidism and ophthalmopathy.

This material consisted of peripheral blood mononuclear cells (PBMCs), taken at new diagnosis, from a patient treated with antithyroid drugs. The clonotype was recovered from a man aged 40-49 years with Graves disease. The chain combines TRBV27 with TRBJ1-2; TRBD1 might be the D (5 bases). The CDR3 DNA sequence: TGTGCCAGCAGTCCAACAGGATTTCGGGACTATGGCTACACCTTC. This translates into CASSPTGFRDYGYTF.